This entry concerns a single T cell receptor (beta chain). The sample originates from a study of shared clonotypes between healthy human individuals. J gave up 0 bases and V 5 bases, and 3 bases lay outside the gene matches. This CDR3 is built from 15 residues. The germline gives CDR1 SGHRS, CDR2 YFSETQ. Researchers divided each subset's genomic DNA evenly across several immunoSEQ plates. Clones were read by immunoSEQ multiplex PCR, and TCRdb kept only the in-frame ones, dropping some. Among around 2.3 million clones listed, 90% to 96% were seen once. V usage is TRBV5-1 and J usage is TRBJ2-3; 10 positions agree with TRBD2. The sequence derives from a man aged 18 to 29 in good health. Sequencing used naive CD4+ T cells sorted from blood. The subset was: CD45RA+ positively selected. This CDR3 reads CASSGSGRSTDTQYF. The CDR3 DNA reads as TGCGCCAGCAGTGGTAGCGGGAGGAGCACAGATACGCAGTATTTT. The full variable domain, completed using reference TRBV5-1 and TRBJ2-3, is KAGVTQTPRYLIKTRGQQVTLSCSPISGHRSVSWYQQTPGQGLQFLFEYFSETQRNKGNFPGRFSGRQFSNSRSEMNVSTLELGDSALYLCASSGSGRSTDTQYFGPGTRLTVL.